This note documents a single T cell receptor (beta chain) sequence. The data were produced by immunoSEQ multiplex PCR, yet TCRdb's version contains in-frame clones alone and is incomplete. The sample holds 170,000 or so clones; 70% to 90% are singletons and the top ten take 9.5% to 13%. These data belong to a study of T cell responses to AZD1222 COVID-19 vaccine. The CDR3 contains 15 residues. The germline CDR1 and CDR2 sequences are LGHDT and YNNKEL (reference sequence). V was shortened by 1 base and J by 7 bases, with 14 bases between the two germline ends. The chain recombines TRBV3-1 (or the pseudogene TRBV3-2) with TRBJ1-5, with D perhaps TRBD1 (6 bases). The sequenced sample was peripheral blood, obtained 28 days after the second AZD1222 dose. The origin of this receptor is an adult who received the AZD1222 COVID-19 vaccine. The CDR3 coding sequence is TGTGCCAGCAGCCAAGCAGTCCAGGGGAGGCAGCCCCAGCATTTT. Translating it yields CASSQAVQGRQPQHF.